This T cell receptor beta chain originates from a study of cytomegalovirus exposure and HLA in healthy donors. Study-level background: Earlier sequencing of some 180 million T cells yielded roughly 100 million unique TCR beta sequences. Membership in the Caucasian-associated ancestry cluster was found for around four fifths of a few hundred genotyped donors. Findings of the study overall: One variant, a missense change in DCLRE1C, was linked in a later analysis to TCR beta V- and J-gene trimming.

In regard to this clone: Its antigen is unidentified.

Trimming took 6 bases from V and 4 from J, leaving 22 bases between them. Germline V gene lookup returns CDR1 SGHTA and CDR2 FQGNSA. The CDR3 is made up of 17 amino acids. PCR used 60 Vbeta primers and 13 Jbeta primers. Assay used: immunoSEQ multiplex PCR; TCRdb lists only in-frame clones, some missing. Of roughly 97,000 clones in the sample, 73% are singletons; the top ten hold less than 4%. This clonotype was sampled from a man between 35 and 55 years old in good health and CMV-seronegative. The chain uses TRBV7-2 and TRBJ2-1; possibly TRBD1 for D (6 bases). Specimen: PBMCs. This CDR3 reads CASRKKQGSSNYNEQFF. The DNA of the CDR3 is TGTGCCAGCAGAAAAAAGCAGGGGTCTTCCAATTACAATGAGCAGTTCTTC.